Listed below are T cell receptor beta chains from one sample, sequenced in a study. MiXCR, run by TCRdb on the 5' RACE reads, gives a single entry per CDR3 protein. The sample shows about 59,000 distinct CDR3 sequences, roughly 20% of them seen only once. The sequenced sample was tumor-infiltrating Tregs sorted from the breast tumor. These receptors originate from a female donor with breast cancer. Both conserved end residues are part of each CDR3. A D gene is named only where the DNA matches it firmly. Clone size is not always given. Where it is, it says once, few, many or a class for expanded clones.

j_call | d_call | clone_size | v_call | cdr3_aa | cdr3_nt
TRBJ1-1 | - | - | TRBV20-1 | CSARGTLPEAFF | TGCAGTGCTAGAGGCACTTTGCCCGAAGCTTTCTTT
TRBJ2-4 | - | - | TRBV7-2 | CASSQNSLGRIQYF | TGTGCCAGCAGCCAGAACTCACTAGGGAGGATTCAGTACTTC
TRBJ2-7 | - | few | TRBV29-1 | CSVQELTGRAYEQYF | TGCAGCGTTCAGGAGCTGACAGGCCGAGCCTACGAGCAGTACTTC
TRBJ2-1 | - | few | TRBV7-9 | CASSPTGRIGFF | TGTGCCAGCTCACCCACAGGGAGGATTGGGTTCTTC
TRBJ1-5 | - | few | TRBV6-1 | CASSEAAKPQHF | TGTGCCAGCAGTGAAGCGGCCAAGCCCCAGCATTTT
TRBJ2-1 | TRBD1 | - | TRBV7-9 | CASSSPGTGGSISSYNEQFF | TGTGCCAGCAGCTCCCCCGGGACAGGGGGCTCTATAAGCTCCTACAATGAGCAGTTCTTC
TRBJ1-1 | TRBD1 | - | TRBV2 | CASSRNTGGGSAFF | TGTGCCAGCAGCCGCAACACAGGGGGGGGATCAGCTTTCTTT
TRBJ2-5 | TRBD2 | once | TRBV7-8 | CASSRGTSGRAGETQYF | TGTGCCAGCAGTCGCGGGACTAGCGGGAGGGCGGGGGAGACCCAGTACTTC
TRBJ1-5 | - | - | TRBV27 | CASSLLGQPQHF | TGTGCCAGCAGTTTATTGGGTCAGCCCCAGCATTTT
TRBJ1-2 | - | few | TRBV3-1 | CASSQVASADNYGYTF | TGTGCCAGCAGCCAAGTAGCTTCCGCAGACAACTATGGCTACACCTTC
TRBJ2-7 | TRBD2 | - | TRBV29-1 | CSVEKRTSGRHEQYF | TGCAGCGTTGAAAAGAGGACTAGCGGGAGACACGAGCAGTACTTC
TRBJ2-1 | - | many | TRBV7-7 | CASSTDPVAYNEQFF | TGTGCTAGCAGCACGGACCCGGTAGCCTACAATGAGCAGTTCTTC
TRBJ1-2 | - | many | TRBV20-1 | CSARIVEYGYTF | TGCAGTGCTAGGATCGTGGAGTATGGCTACACCTTC
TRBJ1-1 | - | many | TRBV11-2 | CASSLEQGRGTEAFF | TGTGCCAGCAGCTTAGAGCAGGGGAGGGGAACTGAAGCTTTCTTT
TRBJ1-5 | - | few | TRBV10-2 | CASSEDQYYSNQPQHF | TGCGCCAGCAGTGAGGACCAGTACTATAGCAATCAGCCCCAGCATTTT
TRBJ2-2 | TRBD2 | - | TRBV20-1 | CSARIRGGTGELFF | TGCAGTGCTAGGATTCGGGGGGGAACCGGGGAGCTGTTTTTT
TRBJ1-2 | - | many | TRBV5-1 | CASSLSGNYGYTF | TGCGCCAGCAGCTTAAGCGGGAACTATGGCTACACCTTC
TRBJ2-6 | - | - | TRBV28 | CASSLPQGRSGANALTF | TGTGCCAGCAGTCTCCCCCAGGGGCGGTCTGGGGCCAACGCCCTGACTTTC
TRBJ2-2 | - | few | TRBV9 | CASSASRPGELFF | TGTGCCAGCAGCGCATCCAGACCTGGGGAGCTGTTTTTT
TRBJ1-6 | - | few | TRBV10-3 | CATGAANNSPLHF | TGTGCCACCGGGGCAGCCAATAATTCACCCCTCCACTTT
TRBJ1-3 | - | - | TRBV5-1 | CASSVAPIGPRSGNTIYF | TGCGCCAGCAGCGTGGCCCCGATAGGACCGCGCTCTGGAAACACCATATATTTT
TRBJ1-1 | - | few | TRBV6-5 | CASKIRADSSAEAFF | TGTGCCAGCAAAATACGGGCAGATTCCTCCGCAGAAGCTTTCTTT
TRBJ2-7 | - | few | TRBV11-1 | CASSSDYEQYF | TGTGCCAGCAGCTCAGACTACGAGCAGTACTTC
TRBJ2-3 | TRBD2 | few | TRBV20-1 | CSAPSAGGLTTDTQYF | TGCAGTGCACCCTCAGCGGGGGGCCTTACCACAGATACGCAGTATTTT
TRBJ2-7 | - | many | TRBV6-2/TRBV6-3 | CASSQTEYEQYF | TGTGCCAGCAGTCAGACTGAATACGAGCAGTACTTC
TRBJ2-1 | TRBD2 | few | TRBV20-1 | CSAILAGQFYNEQFF | TGCAGTGCTATCCTAGCGGGTCAATTCTACAATGAGCAGTTCTTC
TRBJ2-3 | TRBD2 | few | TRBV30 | CAWSTIGTPGTSGVDTQYF | TGTGCCTGGAGTACAATCGGGACCCCCGGGACTAGCGGCGTAGATACGCAGTATTTT
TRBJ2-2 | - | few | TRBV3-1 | CASSQPSTGELFF | TGTGCCAGCAGCCAACCTAGCACCGGGGAGCTGTTTTTT
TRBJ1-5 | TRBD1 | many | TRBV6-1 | CASSWTGKGSQPQHF | TGTGCCAGCAGTTGGACAGGGAAAGGAAGTCAGCCCCAGCATTTT
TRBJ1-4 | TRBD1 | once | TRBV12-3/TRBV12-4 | CDSSVQGANEKLFF | TGTGACAGCAGTGTACAGGGGGCGAATGAAAAACTGTTTTTT
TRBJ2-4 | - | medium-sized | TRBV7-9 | CASSLDGGGGNIQYF | TGTGCCAGCAGCTTAGACGGGGGAGGCGGAAACATTCAGTACTTC